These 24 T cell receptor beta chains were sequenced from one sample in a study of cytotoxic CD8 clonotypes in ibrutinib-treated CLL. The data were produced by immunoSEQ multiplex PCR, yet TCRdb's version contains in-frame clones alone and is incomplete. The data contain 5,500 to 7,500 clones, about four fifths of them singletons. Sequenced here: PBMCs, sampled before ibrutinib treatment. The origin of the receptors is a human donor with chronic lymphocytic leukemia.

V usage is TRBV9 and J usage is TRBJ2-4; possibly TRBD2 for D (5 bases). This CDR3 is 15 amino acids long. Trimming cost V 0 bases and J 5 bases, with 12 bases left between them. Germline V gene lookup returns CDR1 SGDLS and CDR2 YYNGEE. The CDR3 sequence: CASSVAGRGENIQYF. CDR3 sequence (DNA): TGTGCCAGCAGCGTAGCCGGCCGGGGAGAAAACATTCAGTACTTC.

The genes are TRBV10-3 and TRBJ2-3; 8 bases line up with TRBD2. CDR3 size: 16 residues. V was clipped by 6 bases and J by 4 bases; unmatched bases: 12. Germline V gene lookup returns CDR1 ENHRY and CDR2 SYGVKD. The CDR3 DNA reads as TGTGCCATCAGCGAAACTAGCGGCCTGGGGCCAGATACGCAGTATTTT. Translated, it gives CAISETSGLGPDTQYF.

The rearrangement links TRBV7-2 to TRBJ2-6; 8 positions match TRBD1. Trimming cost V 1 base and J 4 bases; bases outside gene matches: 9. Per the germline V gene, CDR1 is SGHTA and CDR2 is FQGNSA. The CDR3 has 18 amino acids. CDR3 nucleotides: TGTGCCAGCAGCTTAGGAGGACAGGGAGCCACCGGGGCCAACGTCCTGACTTTC. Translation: CASSLGGQGATGANVLTF.

CDR3 protein: CASTDGFREGYTF. The CDR3 bases are TGTGCCAGCACGGACGGCTTCCGTGAGGGCTACACCTTC. J is TRBJ1-2 and V is TRBV2, with D uncertain. Trimming stripped 7 bases from V and 8 bases from J, with 17 bases between. The CDR3 is 13 residues long. Looked up from germline, CDR1 is SNHLY and CDR2 is FYNNEI.

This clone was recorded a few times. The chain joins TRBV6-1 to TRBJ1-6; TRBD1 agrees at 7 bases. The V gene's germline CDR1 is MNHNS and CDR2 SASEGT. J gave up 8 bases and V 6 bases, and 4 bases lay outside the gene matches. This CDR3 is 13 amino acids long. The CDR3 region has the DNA TGTGCCAGCAGCGGGGACAGCTATTCACCCCTCCACTTT. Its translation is CASSGDSYSPLHF.

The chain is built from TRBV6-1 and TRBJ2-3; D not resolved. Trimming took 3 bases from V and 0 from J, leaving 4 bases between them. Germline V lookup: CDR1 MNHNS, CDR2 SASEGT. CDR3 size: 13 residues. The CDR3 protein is CASSDPSTDTQYF. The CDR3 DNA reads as TGTGCCAGCAGTGACCCTAGCACAGATACGCAGTATTTT.

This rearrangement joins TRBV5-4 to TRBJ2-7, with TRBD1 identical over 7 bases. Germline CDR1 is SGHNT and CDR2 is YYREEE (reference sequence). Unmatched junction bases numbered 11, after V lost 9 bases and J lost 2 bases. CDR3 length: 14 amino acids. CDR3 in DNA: TGTGCCATCCCAGGGGGACAAGCCCCCTACGAGCAGTACTTC. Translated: CAIPGGQAPYEQYF.

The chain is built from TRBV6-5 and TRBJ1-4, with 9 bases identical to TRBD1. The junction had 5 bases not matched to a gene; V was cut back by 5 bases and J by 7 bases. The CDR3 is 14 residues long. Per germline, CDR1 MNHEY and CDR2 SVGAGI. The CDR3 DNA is TGTGCCAGCAGTAGGGACAGGGCCCCTGAAAAACTGTTTTTT. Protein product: CASSRDRAPEKLFF.

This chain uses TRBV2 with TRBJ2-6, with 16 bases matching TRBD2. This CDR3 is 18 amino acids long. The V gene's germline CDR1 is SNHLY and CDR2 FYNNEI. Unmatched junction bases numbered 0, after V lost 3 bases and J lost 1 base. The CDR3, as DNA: TGTGCCAGCAGTGAGGGACTAGCGGGAGGGTCTGGGGCCAACGTCCTGACTTTC. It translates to CASSEGLAGGSGANVLTF.

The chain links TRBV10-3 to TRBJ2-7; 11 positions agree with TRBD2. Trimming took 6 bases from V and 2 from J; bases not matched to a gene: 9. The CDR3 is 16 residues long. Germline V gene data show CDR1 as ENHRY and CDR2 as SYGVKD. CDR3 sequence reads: CAISDHLAGGTYEQYF. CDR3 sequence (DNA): TGTGCCATCAGCGACCACCTAGCGGGAGGTACCTACGAGCAGTACTTC.

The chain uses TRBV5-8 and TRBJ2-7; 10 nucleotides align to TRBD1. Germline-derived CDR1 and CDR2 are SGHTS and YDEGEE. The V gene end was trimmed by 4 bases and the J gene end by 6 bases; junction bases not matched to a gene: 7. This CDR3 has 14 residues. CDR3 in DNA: TGTGCCAGCAGCCTCCGTGGGACAGGGGCCGAGCAGTACTTC. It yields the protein CASSLRGTGAEQYF. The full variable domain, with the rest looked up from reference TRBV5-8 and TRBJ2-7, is EAGVTQSPTHLIKTRGQQATLRCSPISGHTSVYWYQQALGLGLQFLLWYDEGEERNRGNFPPRFSGRQFPNYSSELNVNALELEDSALYLCASSLRGTGAEQYFGPGTRLTVT.

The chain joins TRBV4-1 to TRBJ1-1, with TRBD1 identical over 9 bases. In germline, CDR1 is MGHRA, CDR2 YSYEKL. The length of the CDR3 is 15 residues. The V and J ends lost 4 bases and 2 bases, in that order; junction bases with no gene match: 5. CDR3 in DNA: TGCGCCAGCAGCCCGATGGGACAGGGCAACACTGAAGCTTTCTTT. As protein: CASSPMGQGNTEAFF.

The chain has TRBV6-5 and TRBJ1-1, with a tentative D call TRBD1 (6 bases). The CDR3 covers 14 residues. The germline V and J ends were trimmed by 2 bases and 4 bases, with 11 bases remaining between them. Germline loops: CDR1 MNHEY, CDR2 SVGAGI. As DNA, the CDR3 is TGTGCCAGCAGTTACCGAGGGGGTAGCACTGAAGCTTTCTTT. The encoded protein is CASSYRGGSTEAFF.

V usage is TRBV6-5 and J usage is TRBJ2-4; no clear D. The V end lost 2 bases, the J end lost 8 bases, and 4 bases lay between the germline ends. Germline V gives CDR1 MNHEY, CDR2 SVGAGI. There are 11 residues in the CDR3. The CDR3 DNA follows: TGTGCCAGCAGTTACGTGGACATTCAGTACTTC. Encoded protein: CASSYVDIQYF.

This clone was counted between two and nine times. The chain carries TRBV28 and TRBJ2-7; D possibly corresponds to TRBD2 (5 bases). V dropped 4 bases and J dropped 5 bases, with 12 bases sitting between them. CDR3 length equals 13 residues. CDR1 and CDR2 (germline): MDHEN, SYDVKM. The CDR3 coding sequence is TGTGCCAGCAGTTCCCCGGACTCACACGAGCAGTACTTC. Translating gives CASSSPDSHEQYF. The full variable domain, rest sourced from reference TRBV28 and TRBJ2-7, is DVKVTQSSRYLVKRTGEKVFLECVQDMDHENMFWYRQDPGLGLRLIYFSYDVKMKEKGDIPEGYSVSREKKERFSLILESASTNQTSMYLCASSSPDSHEQYFGPGTRLTVT.

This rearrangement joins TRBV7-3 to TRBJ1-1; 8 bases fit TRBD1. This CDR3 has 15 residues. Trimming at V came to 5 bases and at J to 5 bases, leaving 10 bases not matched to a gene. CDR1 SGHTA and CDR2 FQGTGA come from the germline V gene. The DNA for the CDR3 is TGTGCCAGCAGCCCCACCGGGACAGGCACTACTGAAGCTTTCTTT. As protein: CASSPTGTGTTEAFF.

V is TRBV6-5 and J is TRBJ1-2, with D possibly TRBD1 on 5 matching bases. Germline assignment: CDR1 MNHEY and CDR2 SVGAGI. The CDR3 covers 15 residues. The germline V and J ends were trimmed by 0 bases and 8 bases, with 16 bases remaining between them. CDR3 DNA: TGTGCCAGCAGTTACTCGGACAAGGCAGGTTACGGCTACACCTTC. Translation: CASSYSDKAGYGYTF.

CDR3 DNA: TGTGCCAGCAGCTTAGACGCCGGCTACACCTTC. This translates into CASSLDAGYTF. This chain connects TRBV7-9 to TRBJ1-2; D is unclear. The CDR3 extends over 11 amino acids. CDR1 SEHNR and CDR2 FQNEAQ come from the germline V gene (reference sequence). Trimming cost V 1 base and J 8 bases, with 5 bases left between them. The complete variable domain, with remaining parts taken from reference TRBV7-9 and TRBJ1-2, reads DTGVSQNPRHKITKRGQNVTFRCDPISEHNRLYWYRQTLGQGPEFLTYFQNEAQLEKSRLLSDRFSAERPKGSFSTLEIQRTEQGDSAMYLCASSLDAGYTFGSGTRLTVV.

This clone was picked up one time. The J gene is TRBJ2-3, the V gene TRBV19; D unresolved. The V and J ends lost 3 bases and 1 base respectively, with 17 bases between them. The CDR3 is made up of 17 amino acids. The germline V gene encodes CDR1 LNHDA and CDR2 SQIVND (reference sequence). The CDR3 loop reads CASSIPPRRTGTDTQYF. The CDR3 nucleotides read TGTGCCAGTAGTATTCCGCCACGCCGAACGGGCACAGATACGCAGTATTTT.

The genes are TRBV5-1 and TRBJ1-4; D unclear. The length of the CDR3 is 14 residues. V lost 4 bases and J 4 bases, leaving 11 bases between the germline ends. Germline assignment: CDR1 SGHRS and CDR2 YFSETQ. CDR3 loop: CASSIGGLNEKLFF. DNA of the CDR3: TGCGCCAGCAGCATAGGTGGGCTTAATGAAAAACTGTTTTTT.

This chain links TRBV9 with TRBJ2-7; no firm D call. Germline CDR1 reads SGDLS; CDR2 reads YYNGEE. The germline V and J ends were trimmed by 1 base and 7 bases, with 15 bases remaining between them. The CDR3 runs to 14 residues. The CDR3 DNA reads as TGTGCCAGCAGCGTAAATACTCTCGGCGGAGAGCAGTACTTC. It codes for CASSVNTLGGEQYF.

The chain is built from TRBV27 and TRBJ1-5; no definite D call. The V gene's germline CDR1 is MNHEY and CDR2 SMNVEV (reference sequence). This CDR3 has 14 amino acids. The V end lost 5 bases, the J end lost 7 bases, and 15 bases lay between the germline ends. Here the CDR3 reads CASSEGLTIQPQHF. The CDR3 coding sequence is TGTGCCAGCAGTGAGGGTCTGACGATCCAGCCCCAGCATTTT.

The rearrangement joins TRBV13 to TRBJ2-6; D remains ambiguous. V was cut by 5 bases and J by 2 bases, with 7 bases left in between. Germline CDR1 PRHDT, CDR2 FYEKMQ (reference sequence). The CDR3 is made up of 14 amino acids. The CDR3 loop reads CASSGPAGANVLTF. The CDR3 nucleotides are TGTGCCAGCAGCGGCCCGGCTGGGGCCAACGTCCTGACTTTC. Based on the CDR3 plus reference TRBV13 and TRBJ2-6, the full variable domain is AAGVIQSPRHLIKEKRETATLKCYPIPRHDTVYWYQQGPGQDPQFLISFYEKMQSDKGSIPDRFSAQQFSDYHSELNMSSLELGDSALYFCASSGPAGANVLTFGAGSRLTVL.

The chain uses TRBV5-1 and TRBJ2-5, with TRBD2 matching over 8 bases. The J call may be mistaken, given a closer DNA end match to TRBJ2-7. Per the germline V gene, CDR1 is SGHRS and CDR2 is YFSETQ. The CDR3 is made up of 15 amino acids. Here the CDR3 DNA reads TGCGCCAGCAGACTTCAAGCGGGAGATGTTTACGAGCAGTACTTC. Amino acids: CASRLQAGDVYEQYF.